This TCR beta chain was recovered during a study of response to subunit inactivated influenza vaccine. Whole-study results and caveats: Few new T cells, the authors suggested, are recruited by each seasonal influenza vaccination.

This clonotype was recorded a few times. Its antigen is still unknown. Germline V gene lookup returns CDR1 SGHRS and CDR2 YFSETQ. The CDR3 has 15 residues. Trimming took 0 bases from V and 5 from J, leaving 12 bases between them. TCRdb used MiXCR to reprocess the RT-PCR reads, holding one entry per CDR3 protein. The sample has about 650,000 distinct CDR3 sequences, approximately 14% seen once. The sample was PBMCs from blood, taken 11 to 12 days after vaccination. The receptor comes from a man between 50 and 59 years old who received an inactivated influenza vaccine. The rearrangement joins TRBV5-1 to TRBJ1-5; a weak D match, TRBD1 (5 bases). Here the CDR3 reads CASSLDQGRDQPQHF. The CDR3 nucleotides read TGCGCCAGCAGCTTGGACCAGGGTCGCGATCAGCCCCAGCATTTT.